The next 20 T cell receptor beta chains were all read from a single sample in a study of cytomegalovirus exposure and HLA in healthy donors. Libraries were prepared by immunoSEQ multiplex PCR; TCRdb keeps only in-frame clonotypes and omits some of them. Of hundreds of thousands of clones in the sample, over 75% are singletons; the top ten hold roughly 2%. The sample was PBMCs. These TCRs come from a woman under 30 in good health and CMV-seropositive.

The V gene is TRBV7-8, the J gene TRBJ2-3, with D possibly matching TRBD2 (6 bases). V was pared by 6 bases and J by 2 bases, with 15 bases between. The CDR3 has 15 amino acids. The V gene's germline CDR1 is SGHVS and CDR2 FQNEAQ. CDR3 sequence: CASRVVTRPTDTQYF. In nucleotides, the CDR3 is TGTGCCAGCAGGGTCGTGACTAGGCCCACAGATACGCAGTATTTT. Variable domain in full (rest from reference TRBV7-8 and TRBJ2-3): GAGVSQSPRYKVAKRGQDVALRCDPISGHVSLFWYQQALGQGPEFLTYFQNEAQLDKSGLPSDRFFAERPEGSVSTLKIQRTQQEDSAVYLCASRVVTRPTDTQYFGPGTRLTVL.

The rearrangement joins TRBV28 to TRBJ1-2; 7 bases map to TRBD1. V lost 1 base, J lost 5 bases, and 4 bases stayed unmatched. The CDR3 extends over 14 amino acids. Germline V gene sequence: CDR1 MDHEN, CDR2 SYDVKM. The CDR3 sequence is CASSLYTGVYGYTF. DNA of the CDR3: TGTGCCAGCAGTTTATATACAGGGGTTTATGGCTACACCTTC.

The chain's CDR3 is CASSYSRGSSYEQYF. In nucleotides, the CDR3 is TGTGCCAGCAGTTACTCCAGGGGGAGCTCCTACGAGCAGTACTTC. The V gene is TRBV6-6, the J gene TRBJ2-7, with 7 bases that match TRBD1. CDR1 is MNHNY and CDR2 is SVGAGI in the germline V gene (reference sequence). The CDR3 runs to 15 residues. V was pared by 0 bases and J by 0 bases, with 2 bases of the junction left unmatched.

CDR3 in DNA: TGTGCCAGCAGTGCCTACAGGGACCGCCAAGAGACCCAGTACTTC. It is translated as CASSAYRDRQETQYF. The V and J genes are TRBV6-1 and TRBJ2-5, with D possibly TRBD1 on 6 matching bases. The CDR3 consists of 15 residues. V was shortened by 4 bases and J by 1 base, with 13 bases between the two germline ends. Germline CDR1 reads MNHNS; CDR2 reads SASEGT.

The V call is TRBV6-5, the J call TRBJ1-5; D not resolved. The CDR3 consists of 15 residues. From germline, CDR1 is MNHEY and CDR2 SVGAGI. Between the trimmed V and J ends, which lost 0 bases and 4 bases, there was a span of 10 bases. The CDR3 DNA reads as TGTGCCAGCAGTTACTCGTCCGAGGGTAATCAGCCCCAGCATTTT. Translated, it gives CASSYSSEGNQPQHF.

The genes are TRBV30 and TRBJ2-2, with 8 bases that match TRBD2. The V and J ends lost 5 bases and 2 bases, in that order; junction bases with no gene match: 7. The germline V gene encodes CDR1 GTSNPN and CDR2 SVGIG (reference sequence). The CDR3 has 15 residues. CDR3 DNA sequence: TGTGCCTGGTCCGAGACTAGCGCTAACACCGGGGAGCTGTTTTTT. It encodes CAWSETSANTGELFF.

The CDR3 reads CASSLTGSHEQYF. DNA of the CDR3: TGTGCCAGCAGCCTCACAGGGTCCCACGAGCAGTACTTC. The chain combines TRBV5-6 with TRBJ2-7; D is perhaps TRBD1 (6 bases). V was cut by 4 bases and J by 5 bases, with 13 bases left in between. The CDR3 totals 13 residues. The germline V gene encodes CDR1 SGHDT and CDR2 YYEEEE.

The J gene is TRBJ2-1, the V gene TRBV15; D remains unclear. Trimming took off 0 bases at V and 10 bases at J, with 13 bases between the two ends. CDR3 length: 14 residues. Germline V gene sequence: CDR1 LNHNV, CDR2 YYDKDF (reference sequence). In DNA form, the CDR3 reads TGTGCCACCAGCAGAGATCGAGGTTCCGGCGAGCAGTTCTTC. It is translated as CATSRDRGSGEQFF.

This clone appeared a few times. V and J are TRBV11-2 and TRBJ1-5; 9 nucleotides agree with TRBD1. Germline trimming cut 3 bases from V and 5 bases from J; bases unmatched to any gene: 11. Germline V gene data show CDR1 as SGHAT and CDR2 as FQNNGV. The CDR3 runs 17 residues. This CDR3 reads CASSLGQGILVDQPQHF. In nucleotides, the CDR3 is TGTGCCAGCAGCTTGGGACAGGGCATACTGGTAGATCAGCCCCAGCATTTT.

The chain has TRBV5-1 and TRBJ2-1; D not certain. With 4 bases removed from V and 2 bases from J, the gap between germline ends came to 7 bases. Germline-derived CDR1 and CDR2 are SGHRS and YFSETQ. CDR3 length: 13 residues. Here the CDR3 reads CASSLRPYNEQFF. CDR3 in DNA: TGCGCCAGCAGCCTGCGTCCCTACAATGAGCAGTTCTTC.

This clone was detected a few times. J is TRBJ2-2 and V is TRBV10-1; 10 nucleotides match TRBD2. Germline assignment: CDR1 WNHNN and CDR2 SYGVQD (reference sequence). With 4 bases clipped from V and 5 bases from J, the junction kept 10 bases outside the gene matches. This CDR3 comprises 17 residues. The CDR3 DNA sequence: TGCGCCAGCAGTGGACTCCTAGCGGGAGTCGGTACCGGGGAGCTGTTTTTT. It is translated as CASSGLLAGVGTGELFF.

The V gene is TRBV4-1, the J gene TRBJ2-3; 7 bases match TRBD2. The ends lost 2 bases at V and 1 base at J; junction bases unmatched: 9. The CDR3 is made up of 17 amino acids. Germline V gene lookup returns CDR1 MGHRA and CDR2 YSYEKL. The CDR3 loop is CASSQRSSGSGTDTQYF. CDR3 coding DNA: TGCGCCAGCAGCCAACGCTCTAGCGGCTCGGGCACAGATACGCAGTATTTT.

Of note for this clone: The junction and the germline gene differ at one end; a read error may be behind it. The V and J genes are TRBV4-1 and TRBJ2-1; 8 positions match TRBD2. This CDR3 is built from 16 residues. The germline V gene encodes CDR1 MGHRA and CDR2 YSYEKL. This CDR3 is CASSQDLAGSHNEQFF. As DNA, the CDR3 is TGCGCCAGCAGCCAAGATCTAGCGGGCTCCCACAATGAGCAGTTCTTC.

V usage is TRBV4-1 and J usage is TRBJ2-5; TRBD1 is a possible D gene (5 bases). This CDR3 region has 17 residues. Germline values: CDR1 MGHRA, CDR2 YSYEKL. V was cut by 0 bases and J by 0 bases, with 14 bases left in between. This CDR3 is CASSQERSAGYQETQYF. In nucleotides, the CDR3 is TGCGCCAGCAGCCAAGAGCGTTCGGCAGGGTACCAAGAGACCCAGTACTTC.

The chain couples TRBV27 to TRBJ1-2; D gene ambiguous. The CDR3 runs to 17 residues. Germline V gene sequence: CDR1 MNHEY, CDR2 SMNVEV (reference sequence). Trimming removed 5 bases at V and 6 bases at J, with 25 bases between. Here the CDR3 reads CASSLRHTPIPQHGYTF. The CDR3 coding sequence is TGTGCCAGCAGTCTTAGACATACCCCAATACCACAACATGGCTACACCTTC.

This clone was seen more than once but under ten times. The chain couples TRBV4-1 to TRBJ1-2; D call uncertain. The germline gives CDR1 MGHRA, CDR2 YSYEKL. CDR3 size: 15 residues. The V end was cut by 0 bases, the J end by 6 bases, with 14 bases between. The CDR3 DNA follows: TGCGCCAGCAGCCAAGACCTTCGGGGTGCGGATGGCTACACCTTC. As protein: CASSQDLRGADGYTF.

The chain is built from TRBV15 and TRBJ2-7; 13 bases match TRBD2. CDR1 is LNHNV, CDR2 YYDKDF, per germline (reference sequence). Trimming took 5 bases from V and 5 from J; bases not matched to a gene: 9. The CDR3 is 16 residues long. The DNA of the CDR3 is TGTGCCACCAGCTCCCTCGGACTAGCGGGAGATAACGAGCAGTACTTC. It yields the protein CATSSLGLAGDNEQYF.

V gene TRBV9 combines with J gene TRBJ1-2; D is possibly TRBD1 (5 bases). V was clipped by 0 bases and J by 3 bases, with 12 bases between them. The CDR3 is 15 residues long. The germline V gene has CDR1 SGDLS and CDR2 YYNGEE. CDR3: CASSVEEGSYYGYTF. CDR3 bases: TGTGCCAGCAGCGTAGAGGAGGGGTCCTACTATGGCTACACCTTC.

This chain uses TRBV4-1 with TRBJ2-3, with 12 bases lining up with TRBD2. Germline-derived CDR1 and CDR2 are MGHRA and YSYEKL. V lost 1 base to trimming and J lost 4 bases; unmatched junction nucleotides: 6. The CDR3 is made up of 17 amino acids. CDR3 sequence (DNA): TGCGCCAGCAGCCAAGTCCAGGCTAGCGGGAGGGCAGATACGCAGTATTTT. Its translation is CASSQVQASGRADTQYF.

The genes are TRBV28 and TRBJ2-1; 9 bases agree with TRBD1. This CDR3 comprises 13 residues. CDR1 and CDR2 (germline): MDHEN, SYDVKM. With V trimmed by 6 bases and J by 9 bases, 6 bases remained unmatched. The CDR3 region has the DNA TGTGCCAGCAGACAGGGACAGGGTGGTGAGCAGTTCTTC. Translated: CASRQGQGGEQFF.